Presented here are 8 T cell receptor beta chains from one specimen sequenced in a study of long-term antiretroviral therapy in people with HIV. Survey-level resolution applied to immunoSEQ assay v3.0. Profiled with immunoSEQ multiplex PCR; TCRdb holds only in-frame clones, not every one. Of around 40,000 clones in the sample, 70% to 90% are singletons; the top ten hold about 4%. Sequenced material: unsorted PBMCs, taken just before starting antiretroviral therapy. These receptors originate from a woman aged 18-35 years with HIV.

DNA of the CDR3: TGCGCCAGCAGACACACTAGCGGGAGAGATACGCAGTATTTT. It specifies CASRHTSGRDTQYF. This chain links TRBV5-1 with TRBJ2-3, with TRBD2 matching 11 bases. CDR1 is SGHRS and CDR2 is YFSETQ in the germline V gene. CDR3 length: 14 residues. V lost 5 bases and J lost 5; bases outside the gene matches: 4.

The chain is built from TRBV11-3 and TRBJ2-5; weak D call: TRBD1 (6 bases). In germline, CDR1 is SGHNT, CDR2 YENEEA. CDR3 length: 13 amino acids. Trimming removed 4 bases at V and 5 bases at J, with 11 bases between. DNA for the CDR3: TGTGCCAGCAGCTCCTACAGGGAGGAGACCCAGTACTTC. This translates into CASSSYREETQYF.

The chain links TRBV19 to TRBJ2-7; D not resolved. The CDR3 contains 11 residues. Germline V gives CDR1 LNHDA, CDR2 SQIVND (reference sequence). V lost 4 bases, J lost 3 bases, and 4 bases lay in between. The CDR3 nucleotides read TGTGCCAGTAGTAGAGGCTACGAGCAGTACTTC. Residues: CASSRGYEQYF.

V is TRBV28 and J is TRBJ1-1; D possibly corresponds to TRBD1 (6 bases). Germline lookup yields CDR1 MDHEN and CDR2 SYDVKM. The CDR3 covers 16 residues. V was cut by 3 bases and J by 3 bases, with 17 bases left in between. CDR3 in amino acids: CASSFMTGAGDTEAFF. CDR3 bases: TGTGCCAGCAGTTTTATGACGGGGGCAGGCGACACTGAAGCTTTCTTT. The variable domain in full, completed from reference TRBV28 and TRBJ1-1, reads DVKVTQSSRYLVKRTGEKVFLECVQDMDHENMFWYRQDPGLGLRLIYFSYDVKMKEKGDIPEGYSVSREKKERFSLILESASTNQTSMYLCASSFMTGAGDTEAFFGQGTRLTVV.

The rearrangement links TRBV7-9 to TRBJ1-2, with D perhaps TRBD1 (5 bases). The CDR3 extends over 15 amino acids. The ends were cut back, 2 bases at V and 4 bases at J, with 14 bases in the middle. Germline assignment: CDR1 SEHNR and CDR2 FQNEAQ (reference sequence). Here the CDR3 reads CASSLKYPGGYGYTF. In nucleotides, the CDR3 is TGTGCCAGCAGCTTAAAATATCCTGGGGGCTATGGCTACACCTTC.

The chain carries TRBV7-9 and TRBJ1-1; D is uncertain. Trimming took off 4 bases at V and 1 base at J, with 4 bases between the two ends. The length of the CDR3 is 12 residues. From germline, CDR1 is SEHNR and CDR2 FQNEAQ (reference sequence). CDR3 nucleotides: TGTGCCAGCAGCTCAAAGAACACTGAAGCTTTCTTT. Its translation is CASSSKNTEAFF.

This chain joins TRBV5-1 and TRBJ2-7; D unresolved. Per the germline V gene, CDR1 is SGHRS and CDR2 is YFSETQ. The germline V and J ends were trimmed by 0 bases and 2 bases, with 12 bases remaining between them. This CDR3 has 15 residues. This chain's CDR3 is CASSLGSLVPYEQYF. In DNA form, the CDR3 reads TGCGCCAGCAGCTTGGGGTCCCTCGTACCCTACGAGCAGTACTTC.

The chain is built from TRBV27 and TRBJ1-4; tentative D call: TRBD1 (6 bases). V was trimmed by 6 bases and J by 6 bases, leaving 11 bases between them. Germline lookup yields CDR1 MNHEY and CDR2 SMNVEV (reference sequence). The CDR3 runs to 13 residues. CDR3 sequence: CASRRTVYEKLFF. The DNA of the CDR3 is TGTGCCAGCAGAAGGACAGTTTATGAAAAACTGTTTTTT.